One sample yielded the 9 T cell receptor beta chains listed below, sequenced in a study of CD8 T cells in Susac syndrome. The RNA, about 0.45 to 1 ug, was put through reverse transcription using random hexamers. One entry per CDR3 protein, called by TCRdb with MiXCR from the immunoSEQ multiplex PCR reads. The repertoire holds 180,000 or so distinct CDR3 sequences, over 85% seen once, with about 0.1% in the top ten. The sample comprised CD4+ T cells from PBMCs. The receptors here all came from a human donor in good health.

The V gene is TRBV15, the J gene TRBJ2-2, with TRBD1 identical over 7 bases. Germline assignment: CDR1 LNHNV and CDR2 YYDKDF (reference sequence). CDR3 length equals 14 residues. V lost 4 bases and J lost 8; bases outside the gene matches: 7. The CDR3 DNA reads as TGTGCCACCAGCATCAGGACAGGTGGTGGGGAGCTGTTTTTT. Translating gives CATSIRTGGGELFF. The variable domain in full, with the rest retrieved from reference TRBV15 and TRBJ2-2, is DAMVIQNPRYQVTQFGKPVTLSCSQTLNHNVMYWYQQKSSQAPKLLFHYYDKDFNNEADTPDNFQSRRPNTSFCFLDIRSPGLGDTAMYLCATSIRTGGGELFFGEGSRLTVL.

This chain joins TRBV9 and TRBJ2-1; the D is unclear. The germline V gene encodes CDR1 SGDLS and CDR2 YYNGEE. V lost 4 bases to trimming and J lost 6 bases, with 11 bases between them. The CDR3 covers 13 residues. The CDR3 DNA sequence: TGTGCCAGCAGCACCGGTCCCCGCAATGAGCAGTTCTTC. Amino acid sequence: CASSTGPRNEQFF.

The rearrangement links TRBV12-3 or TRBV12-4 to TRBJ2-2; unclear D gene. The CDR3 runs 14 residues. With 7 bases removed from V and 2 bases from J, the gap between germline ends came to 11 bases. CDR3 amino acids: CASTPAINTGELFF. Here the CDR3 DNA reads TGTGCCAGCACCCCAGCGATTAACACCGGGGAGCTGTTTTTT.

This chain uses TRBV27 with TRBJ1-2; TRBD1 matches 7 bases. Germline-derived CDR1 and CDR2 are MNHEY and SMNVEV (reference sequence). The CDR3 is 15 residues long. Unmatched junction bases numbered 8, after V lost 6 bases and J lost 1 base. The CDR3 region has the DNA TGTGCCAGCAGGCGACAGGGAGGCGGTAACTATGGCTACACCTTC. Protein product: CASRRQGGGNYGYTF.

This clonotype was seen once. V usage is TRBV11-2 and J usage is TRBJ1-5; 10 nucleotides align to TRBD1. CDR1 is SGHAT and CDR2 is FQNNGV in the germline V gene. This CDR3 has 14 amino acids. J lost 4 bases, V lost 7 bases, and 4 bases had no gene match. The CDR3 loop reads CASTLDRGNQPQHF. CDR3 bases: TGTGCCAGCACCCTGGACAGGGGGAATCAGCCCCAGCATTTT.

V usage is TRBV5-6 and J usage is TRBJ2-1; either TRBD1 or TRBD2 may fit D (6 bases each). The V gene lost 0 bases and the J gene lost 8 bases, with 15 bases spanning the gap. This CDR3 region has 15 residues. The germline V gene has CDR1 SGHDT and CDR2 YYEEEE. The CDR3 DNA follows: TGTGCCAGCAGCTTGGCCGGTACGGGGGCCCATGAGCAGTTCTTC. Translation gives CASSLAGTGAHEQFF.

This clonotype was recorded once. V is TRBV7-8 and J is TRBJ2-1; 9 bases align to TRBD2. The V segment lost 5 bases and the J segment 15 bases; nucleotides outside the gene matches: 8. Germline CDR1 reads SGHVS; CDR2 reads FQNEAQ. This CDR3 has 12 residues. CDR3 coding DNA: TGTGCCAGCAGCCCAGACAGGACTAGCGCGTTCTTC. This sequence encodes CASSPDRTSAFF.

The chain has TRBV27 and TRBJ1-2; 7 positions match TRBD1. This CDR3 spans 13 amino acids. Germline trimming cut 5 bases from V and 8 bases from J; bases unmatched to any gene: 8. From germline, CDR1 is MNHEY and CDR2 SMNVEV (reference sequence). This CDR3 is CASSKTGWQGYTF. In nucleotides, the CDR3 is TGTGCCAGCAGTAAGACAGGGTGGCAGGGCTACACCTTC.

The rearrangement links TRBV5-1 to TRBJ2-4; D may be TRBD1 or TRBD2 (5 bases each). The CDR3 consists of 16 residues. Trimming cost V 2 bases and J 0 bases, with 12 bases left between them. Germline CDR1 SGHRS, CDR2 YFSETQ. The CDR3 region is CASSLFPGTAKNIQYF. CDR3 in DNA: TGCGCCAGCAGCTTATTCCCCGGGACAGCCAAAAACATTCAGTACTTC.